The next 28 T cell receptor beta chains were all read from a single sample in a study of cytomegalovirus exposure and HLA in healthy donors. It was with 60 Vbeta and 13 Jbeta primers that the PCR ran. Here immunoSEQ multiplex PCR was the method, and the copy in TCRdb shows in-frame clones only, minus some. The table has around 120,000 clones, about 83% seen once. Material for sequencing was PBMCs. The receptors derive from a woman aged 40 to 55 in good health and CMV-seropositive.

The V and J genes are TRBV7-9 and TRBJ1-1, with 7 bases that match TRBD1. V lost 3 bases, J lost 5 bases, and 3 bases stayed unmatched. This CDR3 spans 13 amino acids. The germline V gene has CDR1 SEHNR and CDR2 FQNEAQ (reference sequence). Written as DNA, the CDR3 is TGTGCCAGCAGCTTGGACAGGACAACTGAAGCTTTCTTT. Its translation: CASSLDRTTEAFF. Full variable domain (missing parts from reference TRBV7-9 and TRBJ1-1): DTGVSQNPRHKITKRGQNVTFRCDPISEHNRLYWYRQTLGQGPEFLTYFQNEAQLEKSRLLSDRFSAERPKGSFSTLEIQRTEQGDSAMYLCASSLDRTTEAFFGQGTRLTVV.

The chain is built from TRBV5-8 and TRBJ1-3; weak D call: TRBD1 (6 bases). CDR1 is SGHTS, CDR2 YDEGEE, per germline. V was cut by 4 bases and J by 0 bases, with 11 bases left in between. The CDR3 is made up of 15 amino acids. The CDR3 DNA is TGTGCCAGCAGCCACTGGACAGTCTCTGGAAACACCATATATTTT. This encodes CASSHWTVSGNTIYF.

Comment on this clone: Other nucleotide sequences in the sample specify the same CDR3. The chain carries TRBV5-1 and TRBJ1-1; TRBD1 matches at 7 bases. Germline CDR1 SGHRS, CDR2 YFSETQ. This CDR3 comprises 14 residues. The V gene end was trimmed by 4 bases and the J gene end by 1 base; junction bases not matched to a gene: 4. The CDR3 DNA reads TGCGCCAGCAGCCCGGGACAGACGAACACTGAAGCTTTCTTT. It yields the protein CASSPGQTNTEAFF.

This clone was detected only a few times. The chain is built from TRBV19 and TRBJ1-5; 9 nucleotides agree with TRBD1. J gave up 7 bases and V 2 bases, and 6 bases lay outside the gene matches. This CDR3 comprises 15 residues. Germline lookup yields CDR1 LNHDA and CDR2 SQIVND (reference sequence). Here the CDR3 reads CASSIQTGGRQPQHF. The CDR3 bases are TGTGCCAGTAGTATACAGACAGGGGGTAGGCAGCCCCAGCATTTT.

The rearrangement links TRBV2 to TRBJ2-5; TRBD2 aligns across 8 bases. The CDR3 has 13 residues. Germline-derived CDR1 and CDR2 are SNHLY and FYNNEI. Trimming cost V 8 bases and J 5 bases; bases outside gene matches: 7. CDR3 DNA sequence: TGTGCCAGCCAGTGGTCGGGGGGGGAGACCCAGTACTTC. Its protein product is CASQWSGGETQYF.

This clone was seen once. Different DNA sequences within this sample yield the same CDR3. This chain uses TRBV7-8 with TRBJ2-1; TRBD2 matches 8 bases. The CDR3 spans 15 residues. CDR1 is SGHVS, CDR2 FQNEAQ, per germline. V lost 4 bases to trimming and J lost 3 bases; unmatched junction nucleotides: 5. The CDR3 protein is CASSSSGRRYNEQFF. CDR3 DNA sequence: TGTGCCAGCAGCTCGAGCGGGAGACGCTACAATGAGCAGTTCTTC.

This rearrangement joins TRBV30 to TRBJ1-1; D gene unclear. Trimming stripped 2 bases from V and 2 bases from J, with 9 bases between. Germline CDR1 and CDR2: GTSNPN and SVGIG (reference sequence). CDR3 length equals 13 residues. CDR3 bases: TGTGCCTGGAGTCAGGAAATTAACACTGAAGCTTTCTTT. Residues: CAWSQEINTEAFF.

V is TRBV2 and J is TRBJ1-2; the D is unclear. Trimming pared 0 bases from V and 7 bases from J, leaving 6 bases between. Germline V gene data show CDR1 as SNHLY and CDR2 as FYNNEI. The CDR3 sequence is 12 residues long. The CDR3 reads CASSEAAGGYTF. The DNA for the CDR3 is TGTGCCAGCAGTGAAGCGGCAGGTGGCTACACCTTC.

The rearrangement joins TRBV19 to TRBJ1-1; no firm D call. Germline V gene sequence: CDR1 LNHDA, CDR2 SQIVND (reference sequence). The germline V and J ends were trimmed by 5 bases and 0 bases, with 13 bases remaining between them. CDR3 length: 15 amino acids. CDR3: CASSAPGSMNTEAFF. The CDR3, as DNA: TGTGCCAGTAGTGCCCCAGGAAGCATGAACACTGAAGCTTTCTTT.

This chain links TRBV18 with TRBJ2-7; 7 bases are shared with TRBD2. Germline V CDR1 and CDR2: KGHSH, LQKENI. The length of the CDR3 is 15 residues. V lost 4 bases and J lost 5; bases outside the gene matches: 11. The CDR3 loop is CASSQGLRIGHEQYF. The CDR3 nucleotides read TGTGCCAGCTCACAGGGACTACGCATCGGGCACGAGCAGTACTTC.

Written as DNA, the CDR3 is TGCAGCGCCCACGAGCAGGGTCCCGGGGAGCTGTTTTTT. Translation: CSAHEQGPGELFF. The rearrangement joins TRBV29-1 to TRBJ2-2; D may be TRBD1 (5 bases). CDR1 and CDR2 from the germline V gene are SQVTM and ANQGSEA. This CDR3 has 13 amino acids. The V gene lost 7 bases and the J gene lost 6 bases, with 15 bases spanning the gap.

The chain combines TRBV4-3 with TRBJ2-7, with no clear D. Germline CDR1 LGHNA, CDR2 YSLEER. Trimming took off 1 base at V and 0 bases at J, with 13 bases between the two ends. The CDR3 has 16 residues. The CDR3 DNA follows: TGCGCCAGCAGCCAAGCCAGAACGCCTAGCTCCTACGAGCAGTACTTC. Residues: CASSQARTPSSYEQYF.

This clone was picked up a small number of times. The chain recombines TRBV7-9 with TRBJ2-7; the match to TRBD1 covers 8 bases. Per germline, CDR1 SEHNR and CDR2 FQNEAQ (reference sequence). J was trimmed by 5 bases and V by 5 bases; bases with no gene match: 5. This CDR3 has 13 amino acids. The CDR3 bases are TGTGCCAGCAGCCGGGGACAGGCGAACGAGCAGTACTTC. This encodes CASSRGQANEQYF.

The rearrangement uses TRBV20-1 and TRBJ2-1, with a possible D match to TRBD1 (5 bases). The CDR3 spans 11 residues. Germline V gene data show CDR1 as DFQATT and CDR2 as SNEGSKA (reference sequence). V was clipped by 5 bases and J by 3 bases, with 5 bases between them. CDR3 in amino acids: CSADSYNEQFF. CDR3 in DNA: TGCAGTGCTGACAGCTACAATGAGCAGTTCTTC.

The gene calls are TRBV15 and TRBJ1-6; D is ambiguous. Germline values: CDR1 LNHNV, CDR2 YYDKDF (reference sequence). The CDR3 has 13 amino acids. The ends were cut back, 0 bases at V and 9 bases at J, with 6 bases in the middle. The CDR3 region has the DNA TGTGCCACCAGCAGAGATGAGGGTTCACCCCTCCACTTT. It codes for CATSRDEGSPLHF.

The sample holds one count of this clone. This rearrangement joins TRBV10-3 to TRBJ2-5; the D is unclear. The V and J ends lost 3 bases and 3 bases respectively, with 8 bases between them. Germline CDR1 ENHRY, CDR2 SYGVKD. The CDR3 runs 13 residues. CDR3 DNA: TGTGCCATCAGTGAAAGGAGTGAAGAGACCCAGTACTTC. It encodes CAISERSEETQYF.

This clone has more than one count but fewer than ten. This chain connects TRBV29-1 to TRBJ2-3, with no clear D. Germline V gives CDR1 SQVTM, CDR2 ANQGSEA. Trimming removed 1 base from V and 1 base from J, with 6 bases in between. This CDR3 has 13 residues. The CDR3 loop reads CSVEVVGTDTQYF. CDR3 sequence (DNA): TGCAGCGTTGAAGTAGTTGGCACAGATACGCAGTATTTT.

CDR3 region: CASSFTGNSPLHF. CDR3 nucleotides: TGTGCCAGCAGCTTTACAGGGAATTCACCCCTCCACTTT. The V gene is TRBV7-3, the J gene TRBJ1-6; possibly TRBD1 for D (6 bases). The germline CDR1 and CDR2 sequences are SGHTA and FQGTGA. The CDR3 is 13 residues long. Trimming removed 3 bases at V and 7 bases at J, with 7 bases between. The entire variable domain, with the rest obtained from reference TRBV7-3 and TRBJ1-6, is as follows: GAGVSQTPSNKVTEKGKYVELRCDPISGHTALYWYRQSLGQGPEFLIYFQGTGAADDSGLPNDRFFAVRPEGSVSTLKIQRTERGDSAVYLCASSFTGNSPLHFGNGTRLTVT.

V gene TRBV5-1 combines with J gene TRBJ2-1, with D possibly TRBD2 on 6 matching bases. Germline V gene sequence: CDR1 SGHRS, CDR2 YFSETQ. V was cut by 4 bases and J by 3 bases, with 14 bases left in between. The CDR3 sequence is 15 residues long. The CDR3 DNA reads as TGCGCCAGCAGCCTCCCCCGGGACTTCTACAATGAGCAGTTCTTC. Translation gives CASSLPRDFYNEQFF.

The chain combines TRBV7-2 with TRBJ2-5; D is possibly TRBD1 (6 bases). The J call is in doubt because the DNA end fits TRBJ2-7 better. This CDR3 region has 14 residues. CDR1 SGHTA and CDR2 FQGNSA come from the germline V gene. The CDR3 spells CASSGNRAAYEQYF. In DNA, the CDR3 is TGTGCCAGCAGCGGAAACAGGGCGGCCTACGAGCAGTACTTC.

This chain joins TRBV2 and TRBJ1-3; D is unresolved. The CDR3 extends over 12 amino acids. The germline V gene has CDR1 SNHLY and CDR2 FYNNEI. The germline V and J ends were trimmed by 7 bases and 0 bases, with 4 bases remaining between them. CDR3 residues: CASKASGNTIYF. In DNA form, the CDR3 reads TGTGCCAGCAAAGCCTCTGGAAACACCATATATTTT.

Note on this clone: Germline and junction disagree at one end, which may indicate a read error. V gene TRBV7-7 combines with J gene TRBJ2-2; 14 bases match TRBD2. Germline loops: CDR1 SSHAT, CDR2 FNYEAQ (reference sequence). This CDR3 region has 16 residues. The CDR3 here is CASSPGTSGGSGELFF. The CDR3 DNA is TGTGCTAGCAGCCCTGGGACTAGCGGGGGCTCCGGGGAGCTGTTTTTT.

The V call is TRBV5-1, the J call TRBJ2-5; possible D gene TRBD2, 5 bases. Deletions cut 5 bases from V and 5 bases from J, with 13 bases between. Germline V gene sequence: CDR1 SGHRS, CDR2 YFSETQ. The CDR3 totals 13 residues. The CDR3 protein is CASRWAERETQYF. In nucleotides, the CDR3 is TGCGCCAGCAGATGGGCTGAGCGGGAGACCCAGTACTTC. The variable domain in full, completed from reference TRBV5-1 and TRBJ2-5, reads KAGVTQTPRYLIKTRGQQVTLSCSPISGHRSVSWYQQTPGQGLQFLFEYFSETQRNKGNFPGRFSGRQFSNSRSEMNVSTLELGDSALYLCASRWAERETQYFGPGTRLLVL.

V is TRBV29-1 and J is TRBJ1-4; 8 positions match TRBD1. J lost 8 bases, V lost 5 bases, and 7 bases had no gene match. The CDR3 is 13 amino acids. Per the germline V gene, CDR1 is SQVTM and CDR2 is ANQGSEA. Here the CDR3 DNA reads TGCAGCGTTCAACAGGGGGGAATAGAAAAACTGTTTTTT. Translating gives CSVQQGGIEKLFF.

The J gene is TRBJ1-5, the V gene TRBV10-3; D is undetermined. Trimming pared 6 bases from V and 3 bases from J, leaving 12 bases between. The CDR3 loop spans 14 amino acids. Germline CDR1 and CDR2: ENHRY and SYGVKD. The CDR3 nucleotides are TGTGCCATCAGCCCTGACATCACCAATCAGCCCCAGCATTTT. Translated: CAISPDITNQPQHF.

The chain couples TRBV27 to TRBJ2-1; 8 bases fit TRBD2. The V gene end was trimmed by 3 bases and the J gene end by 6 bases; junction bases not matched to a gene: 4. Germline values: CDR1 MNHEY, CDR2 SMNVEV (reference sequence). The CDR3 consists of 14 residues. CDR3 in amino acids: CASSLTSGGNEQFF. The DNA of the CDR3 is TGTGCCAGCAGTTTGACCAGCGGGGGCAATGAGCAGTTCTTC.

The CDR3 bases are TGTGCCATCACTGAATTACAGGGGAATGAAGCTTTCTTT. This sequence encodes CAITELQGNEAFF. The chain has TRBV10-3 and TRBJ1-1; TRBD1 agrees at 7 bases. Germline loops: CDR1 ENHRY, CDR2 SYGVKD. The ends lost 7 bases at V and 7 bases at J; junction bases unmatched: 9. The CDR3 is 13 residues long.

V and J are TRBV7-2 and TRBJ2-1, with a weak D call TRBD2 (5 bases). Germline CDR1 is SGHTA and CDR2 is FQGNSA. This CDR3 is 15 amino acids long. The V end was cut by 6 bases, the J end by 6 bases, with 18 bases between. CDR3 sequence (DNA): TGTGCCAGCAGTTACAAAGCGGATCCTGTCAATGAGCAGTTCTTC. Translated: CASSYKADPVNEQFF.